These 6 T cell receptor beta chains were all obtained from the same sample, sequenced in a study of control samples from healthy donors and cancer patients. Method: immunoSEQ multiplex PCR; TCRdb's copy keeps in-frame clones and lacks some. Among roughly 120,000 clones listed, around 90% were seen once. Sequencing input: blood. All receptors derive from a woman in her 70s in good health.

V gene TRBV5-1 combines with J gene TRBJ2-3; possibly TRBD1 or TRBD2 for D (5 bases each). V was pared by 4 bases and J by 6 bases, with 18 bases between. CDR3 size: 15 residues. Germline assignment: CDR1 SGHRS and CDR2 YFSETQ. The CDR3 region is CASSPQGPGVDTQYF. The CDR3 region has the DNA TGCGCCAGCAGCCCCCAGGGACCCGGGGTGGATACGCAGTATTTT. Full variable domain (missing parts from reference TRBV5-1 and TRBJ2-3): KAGVTQTPRYLIKTRGQQVTLSCSPISGHRSVSWYQQTPGQGLQFLFEYFSETQRNKGNFPGRFSGRQFSNSRSEMNVSTLELGDSALYLCASSPQGPGVDTQYFGPGTRLTVL.

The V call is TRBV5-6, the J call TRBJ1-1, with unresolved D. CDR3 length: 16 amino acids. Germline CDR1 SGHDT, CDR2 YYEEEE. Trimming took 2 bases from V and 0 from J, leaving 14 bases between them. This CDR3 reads CASSFPSEGMNTEAFF. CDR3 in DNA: TGTGCCAGCAGCTTCCCCAGCGAGGGTATGAACACTGAAGCTTTCTTT.

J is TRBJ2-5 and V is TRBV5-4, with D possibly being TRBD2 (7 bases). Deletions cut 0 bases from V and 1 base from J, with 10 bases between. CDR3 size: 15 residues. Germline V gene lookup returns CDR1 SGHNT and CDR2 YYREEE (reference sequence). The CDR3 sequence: CASSLGRGAQETQYF. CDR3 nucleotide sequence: TGTGCCAGCAGCTTGGGCCGGGGGGCCCAAGAGACCCAGTACTTC.

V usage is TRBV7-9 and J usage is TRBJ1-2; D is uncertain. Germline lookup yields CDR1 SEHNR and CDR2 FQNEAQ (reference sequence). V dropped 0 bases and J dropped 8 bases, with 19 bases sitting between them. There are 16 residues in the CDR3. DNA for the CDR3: TGTGCCAGCAGCTTAGCGCGGGCAGCCCCGAGCGGGGGCTACACCTTC. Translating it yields CASSLARAAPSGGYTF.

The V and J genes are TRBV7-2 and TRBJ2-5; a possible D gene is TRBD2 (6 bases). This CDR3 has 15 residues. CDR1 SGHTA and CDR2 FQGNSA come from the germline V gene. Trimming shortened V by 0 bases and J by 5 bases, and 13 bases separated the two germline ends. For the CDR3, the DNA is TGTGCCAGCAGCTTAGCTCTGGCGGAGGGGGAGACCCAGTACTTC. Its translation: CASSLALAEGETQYF.

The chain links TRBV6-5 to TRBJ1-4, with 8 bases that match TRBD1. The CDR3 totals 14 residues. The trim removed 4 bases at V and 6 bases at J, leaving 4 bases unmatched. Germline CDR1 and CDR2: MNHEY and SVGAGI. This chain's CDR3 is CASSWAGGDEKLFF. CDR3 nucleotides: TGTGCCAGCAGTTGGGCAGGGGGCGATGAAAAACTGTTTTTT.